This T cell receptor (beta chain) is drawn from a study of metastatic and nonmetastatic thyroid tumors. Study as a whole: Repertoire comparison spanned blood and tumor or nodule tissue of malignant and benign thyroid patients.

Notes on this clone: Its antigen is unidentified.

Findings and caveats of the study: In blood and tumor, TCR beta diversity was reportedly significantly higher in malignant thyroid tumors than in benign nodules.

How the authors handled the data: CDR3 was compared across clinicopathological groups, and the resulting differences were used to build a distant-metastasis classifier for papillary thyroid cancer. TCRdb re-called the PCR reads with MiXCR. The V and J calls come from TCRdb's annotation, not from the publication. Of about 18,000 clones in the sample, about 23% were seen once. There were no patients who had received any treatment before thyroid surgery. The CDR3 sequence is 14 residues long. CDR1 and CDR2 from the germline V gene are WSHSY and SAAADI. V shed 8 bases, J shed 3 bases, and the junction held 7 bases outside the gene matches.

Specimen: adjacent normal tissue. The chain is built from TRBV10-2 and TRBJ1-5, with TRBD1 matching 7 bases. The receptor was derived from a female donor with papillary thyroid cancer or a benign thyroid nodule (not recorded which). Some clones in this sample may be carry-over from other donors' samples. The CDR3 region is CASVDRAYNQPQHF. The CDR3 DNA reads TGCGCCAGCGTTGACAGGGCTTACAATCAGCCCCAGCATTTT.